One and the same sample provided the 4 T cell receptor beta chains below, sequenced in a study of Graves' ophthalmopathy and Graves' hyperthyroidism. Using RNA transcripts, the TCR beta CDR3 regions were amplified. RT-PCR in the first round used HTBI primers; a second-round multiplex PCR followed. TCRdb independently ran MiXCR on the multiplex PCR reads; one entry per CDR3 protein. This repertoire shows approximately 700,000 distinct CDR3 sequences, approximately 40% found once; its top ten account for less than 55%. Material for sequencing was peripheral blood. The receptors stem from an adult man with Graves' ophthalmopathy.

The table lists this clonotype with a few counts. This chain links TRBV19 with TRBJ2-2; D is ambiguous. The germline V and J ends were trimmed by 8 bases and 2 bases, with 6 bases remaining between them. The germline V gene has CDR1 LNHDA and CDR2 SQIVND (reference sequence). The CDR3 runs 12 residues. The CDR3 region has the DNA TGTGCCAGTCAGGACAACACCGGGGAGCTGTTTTTT. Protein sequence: CASQDNTGELFF.

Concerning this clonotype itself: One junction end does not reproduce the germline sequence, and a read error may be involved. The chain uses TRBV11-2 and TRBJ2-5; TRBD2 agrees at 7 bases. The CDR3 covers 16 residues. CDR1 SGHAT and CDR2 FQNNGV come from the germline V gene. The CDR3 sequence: CASSQDTGGVQETQYF. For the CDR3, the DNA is TGCGCCAGCAGCCAAGACACGGGGGGAGTACAAGAGACCCAGTACTTC. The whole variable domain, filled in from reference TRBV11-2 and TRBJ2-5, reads EAGVAQSPRYKIIEKRQSVAFWCNPISGHATLYWYQQILGQGPKLLIQFQNNGVVDDSQLPKDRFSAERLKGVDSTLKIQPAKLEDSAVYLCASSQDTGGVQETQYFGPGTRLLVL.

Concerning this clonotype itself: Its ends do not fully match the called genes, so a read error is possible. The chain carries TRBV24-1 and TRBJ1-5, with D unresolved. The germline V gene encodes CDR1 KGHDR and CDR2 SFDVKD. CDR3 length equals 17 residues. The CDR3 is CASSYPEDRQRNQPQHF. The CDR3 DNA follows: TGTGCCAGCAGTTACCCCGAAGATAGGCAGCGCAATCAGCCCCAGCATTTT.

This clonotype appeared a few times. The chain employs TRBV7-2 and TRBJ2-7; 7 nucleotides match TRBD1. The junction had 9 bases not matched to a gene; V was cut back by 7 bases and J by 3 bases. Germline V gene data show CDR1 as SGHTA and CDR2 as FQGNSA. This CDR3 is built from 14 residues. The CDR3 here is CASTPGQKNYEQYF. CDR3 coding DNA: TGTGCCAGCACCCCGGGACAGAAAAACTACGAGCAGTACTTC.